These 12 T cell receptor beta chains originate from one sample sequenced in a study of radiation and T cells in renal cell carcinoma. Sequencing used immunoSEQ multiplex PCR; TCRdb keeps in-frame clones, though not all of them. The sample consists of about 140,000 clones, approximately 82% of them appearing once. Time point here: baseline pretreatment blood. The treatment was: 15 Gy SBRT to primary tumor, nephrectomy 4 weeks later. The sample in question was blood, obtained from a patient whose treatment included radiotherapy and nephrectomy. Receptors originate from a woman in her forties or fifties with renal cell carcinoma.

The chain joins TRBV4-3 to TRBJ1-5; D not certain. The CDR3 runs to 15 residues. Trimming pared 3 bases from V and 0 bases from J, leaving 9 bases between. Germline V gives CDR1 LGHNA, CDR2 YSLEER. The chain's CDR3 is CASSQGPNSNQPQHF. The CDR3 nucleotides are TGCGCCAGCAGCCAGGGCCCCAATAGCAATCAGCCCCAGCATTTT.

The chain joins TRBV5-4 to TRBJ1-6; TRBD1 aligns across 7 bases. The CDR3 consists of 15 residues. V was pared by 4 bases and J by 11 bases, with 12 bases of the junction left unmatched. CDR1 is SGHNT, CDR2 YYREEE, per germline (reference sequence). The CDR3 DNA reads as TGTGCCAGCAGCCCAGGGGGAAGGGTAGACACACCCCTCCACTTT. Its translation is CASSPGGRVDTPLHF.

This rearrangement joins TRBV27 to TRBJ2-7; D unclear. CDR1 MNHEY and CDR2 SMNVEV come from the germline V gene (reference sequence). V was cut by 10 bases and J by 3 bases, with 19 bases left in between. This CDR3 contains 14 residues. Here the CDR3 reads CATPKVGYHYEQYF. CDR3 DNA sequence: TGTGCCACCCCCAAGGTAGGGTACCACTACGAGCAGTACTTC.

This CDR3 is CASSPGQGNGYTF. The CDR3 DNA is TGTGCCAGCAGCCCGGGACAGGGAAACGGCTACACCTTC. The chain uses TRBV7-2 and TRBJ1-2; 9 bases align to TRBD1. CDR1 is SGHTA and CDR2 is FQGNSA in the germline V gene. The V segment lost 5 bases and the J segment 8 bases; nucleotides outside the gene matches: 6. The CDR3 has 13 residues.

In its sample, this clone was seen a few times. V gene TRBV10-1 combines with J gene TRBJ1-1; D unclear. The CDR3 has 12 residues. The germline gives CDR1 WNHNN, CDR2 SYGVQD (reference sequence). V lost 3 bases to trimming and J lost 10 bases, with 12 bases between them. Here the CDR3 DNA reads TGCGCCAGCAGTGAAGTAGGAAGAGGAGCTTTCTTT. Its protein product is CASSEVGRGAFF.

The chain employs TRBV6-1 and TRBJ1-1; D gene unclear. The CDR3 totals 14 residues. The germline CDR1 and CDR2 sequences are MNHNS and SASEGT. V was cut by 2 bases and J by 4 bases, with 11 bases left in between. DNA for the CDR3: TGTGCCAGCAGTGAATTTGGGGTGACCACTGAAGCTTTCTTT. This sequence encodes CASSEFGVTTEAFF.

This clone was picked up one time. V gene TRBV9 combines with J gene TRBJ2-7; no firm D call. Germline-derived CDR1 and CDR2 are SGDLS and YYNGEE. This CDR3 region has 14 residues. Trimming cost V 3 bases and J 3 bases, with 13 bases left between them. The CDR3 sequence: CASSDTGSSYEQYF. CDR3 DNA: TGTGCCAGCAGCGATACTGGATCTAGCTACGAGCAGTACTTC.

The V gene is TRBV19, the J gene TRBJ2-5, with D perhaps assigned TRBD1 or TRBD2 (7 bases each). CDR1 and CDR2 (germline): LNHDA, SQIVND (reference sequence). The CDR3 extends over 16 amino acids. Between the trimmed V and J ends, which lost 6 bases and 5 bases, there was a span of 22 bases. The CDR3 coding sequence is TGTGCCAGTAGCCAAGACAGGGAGGGGGCTCGGGAGACCCAGTACTTC. Protein sequence: CASSQDREGARETQYF.

V is TRBV6-1 and J is TRBJ1-2; tentatively, D is TRBD1 (6 bases). Germline lookup yields CDR1 MNHNS and CDR2 SASEGT. The CDR3 has 17 amino acids. V lost 2 bases and J 0 bases, leaving 16 bases between the germline ends. Written as DNA, the CDR3 is TGTGCCAGCAGTGAATACTATGGACAGCCAGCTAACTATGGCTACACCTTC. The encoded protein is CASSEYYGQPANYGYTF.

CDR3 sequence: CASSESIGTSGTDTQYF. As DNA, the CDR3 is TGCGCCAGCAGTGAGTCAATAGGGACTAGCGGAACAGATACGCAGTATTTT. The rearrangement joins TRBV10-1 to TRBJ2-3; 11 positions agree with TRBD2. Germline CDR1 and CDR2: WNHNN and SYGVQD (reference sequence). J was trimmed by 3 bases and V by 0 bases; bases with no gene match: 5. The CDR3 totals 17 residues.

CDR3 sequence: CASSAWGGGDTQYF. For the CDR3, the DNA is TGTGCCAGCAGCGCCTGGGGCGGGGGAGATACGCAGTATTTT. The chain links TRBV9 to TRBJ2-3; the match to TRBD2 covers 7 bases. The length of the CDR3 is 14 residues. In germline, CDR1 is SGDLS, CDR2 YYNGEE. V dropped 3 bases and J dropped 5; count of bases not matched to a gene: 6.

The chain employs TRBV10-3 and TRBJ1-1; 8 bases are shared with TRBD1. The length of the CDR3 is 15 residues. Looked up from germline, CDR1 is ENHRY and CDR2 is SYGVKD. With 0 bases clipped from V and 7 bases from J, the junction kept 7 bases outside the gene matches. The CDR3 spells CAISESFAGGGEAFF. The CDR3 DNA reads TGTGCCATCAGTGAGTCATTCGCAGGGGGCGGTGAAGCTTTCTTT.